This T cell receptor (beta chain) is drawn from a study of CD8+CD57+ T cells in acquired aplastic anemia. Study as a whole: Isolated CD4+ and CD8+ cells, once sorted, yielded DNA averaging around 2.9 ug.

Patients chosen for sequencing had shown CD8+CD57+ cell expansion by flow cytometry. Patients were therapy-naive when their blood was sampled. With regard to this clonotype: Antigen unknown.

TCR beta VDJ and CDR3 profiling used genomic DNA as template. TCRdb fed the reads into MiXCR, producing one record per CDR3 protein. The table includes about 95,000 distinct CDR3 sequences, 65% to 70% detected once. CDR1 and CDR2 (germline): DFQATT, SNEGSKA (reference sequence). CDR3 length equals 15 residues. V trimming: 4 bases; J trimming: 7 bases; junction bases outside the gene matches: 13. The study's findings and limits: Patients had roughly 29 CD8+ CDR3 sequences in common with controls (the shared set). Patients and controls had CD8+ Simpson's diversity values that were not significantly distinct.

The clonotype comes from a human donor with aplastic anemia. Input material: sorted CD4+, CD8+, or CD8+CD57+ T cells (not recorded which) from PBMCs. V gene TRBV20-1 combines with J gene TRBJ2-1, with 7 nucleotides matching TRBD2. Here the CDR3 DNA reads TGCAGTGCTATAGGTCTAGCGGAAATGGGAAATGAGCAGTTCTTC. Translated, it gives CSAIGLAEMGNEQFF.